The 11 T cell receptor beta chains reported below all come from one sample, sequenced in a study of cytomegalovirus exposure and HLA in healthy donors. Clones were sequenced by immunoSEQ multiplex PCR, and TCRdb holds only the in-frame ones, with some missing. This table holds about 200,000 clones, more than 75% found once. Sequenced material: PBMCs. All receptors derive from a woman aged 18-29 years in good health and CMV-seropositive.

This chain uses TRBV6-1 with TRBJ1-5; D not certain. V was trimmed by 2 bases and J by 2 bases, leaving 13 bases between them. Germline CDR1 reads MNHNS; CDR2 reads SASEGT. This CDR3 has 16 residues. The CDR3 DNA sequence: TGTGCCAGCAGTGAAATGAGAAAGGGAGGCAATCAGCCCCAGCATTTT. It is translated as CASSEMRKGGNQPQHF.

The chain combines TRBV27 with TRBJ1-2; 7 positions agree with TRBD1. CDR3 size: 13 residues. The germline V gene encodes CDR1 MNHEY and CDR2 SMNVEV (reference sequence). V gave up 11 bases and J gave up 7 bases; unmatched junction bases: 13. This CDR3 is CAPRTGCLGGYTF. The CDR3 region has the DNA TGTGCCCCGAGGACAGGCTGTTTGGGTGGCTACACCTTC.

V is TRBV5-1 and J is TRBJ2-7; TRBD1 matches 7 bases. V shed 0 bases and J 2 bases; nucleotides not matched to a gene: 8. Looked up from germline, CDR1 is SGHRS and CDR2 is YFSETQ. The CDR3 is 16 amino acids. Here the CDR3 DNA reads TGCGCCAGCAGCTTGGAAGTTAGCCAGGGGGCCTACGAGCAGTACTTC. It encodes CASSLEVSQGAYEQYF.

V is TRBV6-1 and J is TRBJ2-7; D possibly corresponds to TRBD1 (6 bases). V was clipped by 6 bases and J by 7 bases, with 13 bases between them. Germline CDR1 and CDR2: MNHNS and SASEGT. CDR3 length: 12 residues. CDR3 in DNA: TGTGCCAGCAGGAGGGGGTGGGGGGAGCAGTACTTC. It yields the protein CASRRGWGEQYF.

The V and J genes are TRBV5-1 and TRBJ2-3; the match to TRBD1 covers 9 bases. This CDR3 region has 14 residues. Looked up from germline, CDR1 is SGHRS and CDR2 is YFSETQ. V lost 4 bases, J lost 4 bases, and 4 bases stayed unmatched. The CDR3 is CASSPRDRADTQYF. As DNA, the CDR3 is TGCGCCAGCAGCCCTCGGGACAGGGCAGATACGCAGTATTTT.

The gene calls are TRBV6-1 and TRBJ1-3; D gene ambiguous. V was pared by 8 bases and J by 4 bases, with 15 bases between. Germline V lookup: CDR1 MNHNS, CDR2 SASEGT. There are 14 residues in the CDR3. For the CDR3, the DNA is TGTGCCAGCGGGAACGGGGTGGGGGGAAACACCATATATTTT. Protein sequence: CASGNGVGGNTIYF.

CDR3 sequence (DNA): TGCAGCGTTGAAAACCGAGACAGTTCCTACGAGCAGTACTTC. It specifies CSVENRDSSYEQYF. The chain employs TRBV29-1 and TRBJ2-7; D might be TRBD1 (5 bases). In germline, CDR1 is SQVTM, CDR2 ANQGSEA. V lost 2 bases, J lost 1 base, and 12 bases lay in between. The CDR3 is 14 residues long.

The table lists this clone with a count of one. The chain combines TRBV15 with TRBJ1-2; D gene unclear. The CDR3 length is 16 residues. The V end lost 1 base, the J end lost 2 bases, and 14 bases lay between the germline ends. The germline V gene encodes CDR1 LNHNV and CDR2 YYDKDF (reference sequence). CDR3 sequence reads: CATSRVSGWRNYGYTF. The CDR3 coding sequence is TGTGCCACCAGCAGAGTTTCGGGATGGCGAAACTATGGCTACACCTTC. Full variable domain (outside the CDR3, taken from reference TRBV15 and TRBJ1-2): DAMVIQNPRYQVTQFGKPVTLSCSQTLNHNVMYWYQQKSSQAPKLLFHYYDKDFNNEADTPDNFQSRRPNTSFCFLDIRSPGLGDTAMYLCATSRVSGWRNYGYTFGSGTRLTVV.

The V call is TRBV18, the J call TRBJ1-2; D is possibly TRBD1 (6 bases). Germline-derived CDR1 and CDR2 are KGHSH and LQKENI. Deletions cut 3 bases from V and 3 bases from J, with 14 bases between. The CDR3 consists of 15 residues. The CDR3 sequence: CASSPGGQLHYGYTF. DNA of the CDR3: TGTGCCAGCTCACCTGGCGGACAGCTTCACTATGGCTACACCTTC.

This clone was observed once. The chain couples TRBV10-2 to TRBJ2-1; 11 bases match TRBD2. Germline lookup yields CDR1 WSHSY and CDR2 SAAADI. J lost 7 bases, V lost 3 bases, and 8 bases had no gene match. The CDR3 has 16 amino acids. The CDR3 DNA reads TGCGCCAGCAGTGACCTTAGCGGGAGGGCCCTTAATGAGCAGTTCTTC. Translated: CASSDLSGRALNEQFF.

The chain combines TRBV6-6 with TRBJ2-7; D perhaps matches TRBD1 (5 bases). The germline V gene encodes CDR1 MNHNY and CDR2 SVGAGI (reference sequence). The CDR3 covers 13 residues. V shed 5 bases and J shed 5 bases, with 13 bases lying between them. CDR3 nucleotide sequence: TGTGCCAGCAGTCGCCTCAGGGAAAACGAGCAGTACTTC. Translation gives CASSRLRENEQYF.